This T cell receptor (beta chain) was sequenced during a study of breast tumors, draining lymph nodes, adjacent tissues (dated by TCRdb to about 2016). Looking at the study overall: The study compared TCR beta repertoires across tumor, adjacent nontumor tissue and axillary lymph nodes from breast cancer patients. The study aimed to assess the relationships and possible T-cell exchange between tumor, surrounding tissue and draining lymph node repertoires in human breast cancer. Here is what the overall study found, with its caveats: In luminal-like breast cancer, tumor and nontumor tissue repertoires resembled each other significantly more than in basal-like breast cancer. A scenario in which most tumor T cells derive from the lymph node and then expand within tumor tissue was judged to be consistent with the data. The study presented the conclusion that tumor T cells originate in lymph nodes as consistent with a hypothesis, not as something directly demonstrated. Tumor T-cell repertoires showed less diversity than lymph node repertoires and more diversity than nontumor tissue repertoires, and tumor T-cell repertoires showed preferential V and J gene usage.

Trimming accounts for 6 bases at V and 10 bases at J, while the number of junction bases matched to no gene is 13. CDR1 and CDR2 are drawn from the germline V gene: MNHEY, SVGEGT. Inclusive of the bounding cysteine and phenylalanine, the CDR3 is 15 residues long. CDR3 DNA only is kept here, 45 bases in frame from base 1. For this clonotype: The target of this receptor is not known. The record has no base qualities; no much larger clone is one base away.

Sequencer: Illumina HiSeq 2000. Multiplex PCR amplification was used to build the TCR beta chain libraries. The amplified TCR beta chain products were analyzed by high-throughput sequencing. TCRdb redid the processing of the public reads, applying fastp at Q25 and MiXCR, and retained in-frame beta chains. Under each unique CDR3 protein, matching rows form one entry showing the most common genes and DNA. For this sample there are fewer than 300,000 distinct CDR3 sequences; about 34% appear just once. Roughly 1.5% of the sample comes from the top ten. The lymph node samples were taken from the axillary draining lymph nodes of breast cancer patients.

Specimen: axillary lymph node tissue. This sequence was found in a female donor with breast cancer. Some clones in this sample may be carry-over from other donors' samples. The rearranged chain carries TRBV6-2 or TRBV6-3 and TRBJ2-1; 9 nucleotides in the junction match TRBD2. Here is the DNA: TGTGCCAGCAGCCCGGGTGGCGGGAGGGCCTTGGAGCAGTTCTTC. It specifies CASSPGGGRALEQFF.